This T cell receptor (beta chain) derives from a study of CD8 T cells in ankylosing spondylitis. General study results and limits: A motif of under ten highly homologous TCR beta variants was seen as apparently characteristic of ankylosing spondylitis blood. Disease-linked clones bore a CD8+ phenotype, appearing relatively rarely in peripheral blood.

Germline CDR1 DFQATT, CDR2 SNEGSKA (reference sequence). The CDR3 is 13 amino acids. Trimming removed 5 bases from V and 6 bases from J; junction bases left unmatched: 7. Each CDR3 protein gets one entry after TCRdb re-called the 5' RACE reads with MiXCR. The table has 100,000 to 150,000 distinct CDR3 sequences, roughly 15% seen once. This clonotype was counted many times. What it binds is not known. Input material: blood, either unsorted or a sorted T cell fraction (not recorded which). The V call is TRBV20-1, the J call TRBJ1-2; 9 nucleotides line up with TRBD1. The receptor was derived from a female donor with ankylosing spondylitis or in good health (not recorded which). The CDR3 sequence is CSALPGTGHGYTF. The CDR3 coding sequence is TGCAGTGCTTTACCTGGGACAGGGCATGGCTACACCTTC.